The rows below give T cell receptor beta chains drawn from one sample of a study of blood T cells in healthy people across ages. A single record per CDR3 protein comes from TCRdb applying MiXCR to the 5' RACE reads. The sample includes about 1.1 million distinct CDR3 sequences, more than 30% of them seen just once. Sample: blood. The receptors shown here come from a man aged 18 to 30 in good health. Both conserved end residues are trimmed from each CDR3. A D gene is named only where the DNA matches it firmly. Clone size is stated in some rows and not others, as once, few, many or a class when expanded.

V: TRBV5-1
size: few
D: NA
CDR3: ASSLSGPPVNEQF

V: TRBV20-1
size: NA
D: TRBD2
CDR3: SARTSAQTQY

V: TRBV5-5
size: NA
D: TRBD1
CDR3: ASGSPGTANTEAF

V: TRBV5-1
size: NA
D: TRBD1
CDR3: ASSLAEQGAGVNEQF

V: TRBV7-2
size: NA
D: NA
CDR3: ASRRGTYEQY

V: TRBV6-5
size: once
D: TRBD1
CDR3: ASSRGQGAWEQY

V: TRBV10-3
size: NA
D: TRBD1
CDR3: AIQGQNYGYT

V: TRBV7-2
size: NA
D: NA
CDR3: ASSLAGPGNQPQH

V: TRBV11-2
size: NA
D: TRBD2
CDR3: ASSSGTSTETQY

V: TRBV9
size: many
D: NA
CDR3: ASSVGGDTDTQY

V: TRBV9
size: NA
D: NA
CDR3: ASSVGLGPEAF

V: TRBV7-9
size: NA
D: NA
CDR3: ASSLQGNGMNTEAF

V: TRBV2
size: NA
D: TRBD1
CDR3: ASDGQDKDNEQY

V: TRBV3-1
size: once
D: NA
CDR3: ASSPGAYRVYNEQF

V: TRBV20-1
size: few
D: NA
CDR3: SARDRRRTNYGYT

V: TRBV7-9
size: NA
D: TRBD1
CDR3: ASILTGGNTGELF

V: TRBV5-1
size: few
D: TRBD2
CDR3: ASSLIAGGPYNEQF

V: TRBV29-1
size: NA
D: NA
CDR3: SVDRGDPRSGYGYT

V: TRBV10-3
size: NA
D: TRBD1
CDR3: AISEWPDRADYGYT

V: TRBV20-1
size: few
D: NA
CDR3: SVMGAYQETQY

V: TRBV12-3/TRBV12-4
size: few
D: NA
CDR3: ASSTGTPYEQY

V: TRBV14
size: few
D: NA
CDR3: ASSRGFEKLF

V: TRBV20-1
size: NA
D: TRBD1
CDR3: SATTARQGGEAF

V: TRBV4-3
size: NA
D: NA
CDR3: ASSQTTDSSYEQY

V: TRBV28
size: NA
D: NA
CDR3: ASYPAYSNQPQH

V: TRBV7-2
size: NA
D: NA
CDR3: ASSPLRDSEAF

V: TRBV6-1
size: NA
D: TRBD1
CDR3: ASSADRGSGNTIY

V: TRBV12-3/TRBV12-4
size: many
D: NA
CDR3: ASGPRGTAEIEAF

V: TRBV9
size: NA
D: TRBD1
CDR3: ASSAGTGVTGELF

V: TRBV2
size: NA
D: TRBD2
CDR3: ASKRSSGTDTQY

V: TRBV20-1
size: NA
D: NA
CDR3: GARDSRGAQETQY

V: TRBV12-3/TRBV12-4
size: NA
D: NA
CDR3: ASSFTSGANALT

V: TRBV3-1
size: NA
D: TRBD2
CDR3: ASSHSSGGASCNEQF